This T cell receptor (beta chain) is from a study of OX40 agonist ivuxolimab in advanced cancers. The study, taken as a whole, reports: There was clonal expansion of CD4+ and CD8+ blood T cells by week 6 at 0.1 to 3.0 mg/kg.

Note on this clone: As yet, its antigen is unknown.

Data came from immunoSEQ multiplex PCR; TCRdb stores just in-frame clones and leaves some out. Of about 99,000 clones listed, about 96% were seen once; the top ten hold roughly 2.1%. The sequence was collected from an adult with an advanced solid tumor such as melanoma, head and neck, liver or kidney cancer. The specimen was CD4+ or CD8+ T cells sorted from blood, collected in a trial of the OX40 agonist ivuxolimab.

CDR3 residues: CATSIGGKFYEQYF. The DNA for the CDR3 is TGTGCCACCAGCATCGGCGGAAAATTCTACGAGCAGTACTTC. The rearrangement uses TRBV15 and TRBJ2-7; D not resolved. CDR3 length: 14 residues. Germline V gene data show CDR1 as LNHNV and CDR2 as YYDKDF (reference sequence). V lost 4 bases and J lost 3, with 13 bases in between.